These T cell receptor beta chains were read from a single sample in a study of blood T cell repertoires in COVID-19. Using immunoSEQ multiplex PCR, the repertoire was profiled, and TCRdb retains in-frame clones only, with some absent. Seen here are some 380,000 clones, 81% observed once, and the top ten hold around 1%. Sequenced sample: peripheral blood. These receptor sequences come from a human donor with acute or convalescent COVID-19. The donor label of this sample is uncertain. Both conserved end residues are part of each CDR3. Fields, in order: clone size, D gene, V gene, J gene, CDR3 DNA, CDR3 protein. The D gene is left open where the match is weak. Clone sizes are given selectively: once, few, many, or a class where the clone is expanded.

-	-	TRBV21-1	TRBJ2-4	TGTGCCAGCAGGTCAGGGATGTTAGTCAAAAACATTCAGTACTTC	CASRSGMLVKNIQYF
-	-	TRBV30	TRBJ1-6	TGTGCCTGGAGTGGTTACCAGGCGAGCTCCTATAATTCACCCCTCCACTTT	CAWSGYQASSYNSPLHF
-	TRBD1	TRBV6-1	TRBJ2-7	TGTGCCAGCAGTAGCGGGACAGGACAGGGGGAGCAGTACTTC	CASSSGTGQGEQYF
-	-	TRBV18	TRBJ2-5	TGTGCCAGCTCACCACCGAGAGGGGGCCAAGAGACCCAGTACTTC	CASSPPRGGQETQYF
-	-	TRBV10-3	TRBJ1-4	TGTGCCATCAGTGAGTCGTGGGGAGTCAGGGAAAAACTGTTTTTT	CAISESWGVREKLFF
-	-	TRBV6-5	TRBJ2-7	TGTGCCAGCTCGGGACACAGAGCCTACGAGCAGTACTTC	CASSGHRAYEQYF
-	-	TRBV5-6	TRBJ1-4	TGTGCCAGCAGCTTGCAGGGGACTAATGAAAAACTGTTTTTT	CASSLQGTNEKLFF
-	-	TRBV30	TRBJ1-5	TGTGCCTGGAGTTCTTCAACGTTCCCAGGGGCCGCTGTGCCCCAGCATTTT	CAWSSSTFPGAAVPQHF
few	-	TRBV2	TRBJ1-6	TGTGCCAGCAGTGAGCGGGACCATGGGTGGGAAAATTCACCCCTCCACTTT	CASSERDHGWENSPLHF
-	-	TRBV27	TRBJ2-4	TGTGCCAGCAGTTTAGACAGAAAAAACATTCAGTACTTC	CASSLDRKNIQYF
-	TRBD1	TRBV2	TRBJ1-4	TGTGCCAGCAGCAGACAGGGTGTAGGGGAAAAACTGTTTTTT	CASSRQGVGEKLFF
once	-	TRBV28	TRBJ1-2	TGTGCCAGCAGTTTACAACCCATGGGGCAGGGAGGCTACACCTTC	CASSLQPMGQGGYTF
-	TRBD2	TRBV6-5	TRBJ2-7	TGTGCCAGCAGTCGTAGCGGGATCTCCGAGCAGTACTTC	CASSRSGISEQYF
once	TRBD2	TRBV5-8	TRBJ2-3	TGTGCCAGCAGCTTTGCATACGGGGGGGCCGCCACAGATACGCAGTATTTT	CASSFAYGGAATDTQYF
-	-	TRBV2	TRBJ2-7	TGTGCCAGCGCTGGACAGAGACGTAATACGGACGAGCAGTACTTC	CASAGQRRNTDEQYF
once	TRBD2	TRBV11-2	TRBJ2-7	TGTGCCAGCAGCTTAGCCGGGACTAGCGGGAGTCACGAGCAGTACTTC	CASSLAGTSGSHEQYF
-	TRBD1	TRBV9	TRBJ2-5	TGTGCCAGCAGCTTGGGACAGTCTGAAGAGACCCAGTACTTC	CASSLGQSEETQYF
-	TRBD2	TRBV7-2	TRBJ2-7	TGTGCCAGCAGCTTTACCGCGGGAGCGGGCGAGCAGTACTTC	CASSFTAGAGEQYF
-	TRBD1	TRBV6-5	TRBJ2-2	TGTGCCAGCAGGATGGGACAGGGGCCCGGGGAGCTGTTTTTT	CASRMGQGPGELFF
-	-	TRBV20-1	TRBJ1-2	TGCAGTGCTAGAGCCAGCTATGGCTACACCTTC	CSARASYGYTF
-	-	TRBV28	TRBJ1-6	TGTGCCAGCGGCTCCCCAGGGGTCATCGGCTCACCCCTCCACTTT	CASGSPGVIGSPLHF
-	TRBD2	TRBV3-1/TRBV3-2	TRBJ2-1	TGTGCCAGCAGCCAGGCGGGAGTGGTCAATGAGCAGTTCTTC	CASSQAGVVNEQFF
-	-	TRBV27	TRBJ1-6	TGTGCCAGCACGCAATGGAGCTCCTATAATTCACCCCTCCACTTT	CASTQWSSYNSPLHF
few	-	TRBV12-3/TRBV12-4	TRBJ1-2	TGTGCCAGCAGCCTCCGATTTAACTCGGGCTACACCTTC	CASSLRFNSGYTF
-	-	TRBV18	TRBJ1-2	TGTGCCAGCTCCGGCGGGCGGATTAACTATGGCTACACCTTC	CASSGGRINYGYTF
-	-	TRBV28	TRBJ2-1	TGTGCCAGCAGTTTTATCTCAGGGAGGAATGAGCAGTTCTTC	CASSFISGRNEQFF
-	-	TRBV7-8	TRBJ2-1	TGTGCCAGCAGCCTCGGGGGAAGGAGTAGCGAGCAGTTCTTC	CASSLGGRSSEQFF
few	-	TRBV5-4	TRBJ1-5	TGTGCCAGCAGCTTGGCGGGCAATCAGCCCCAGCATTTT	CASSLAGNQPQHF
-	-	TRBV6-5	TRBJ1-5	TGTGCCAGCAGGTTACAGGTGACAAGCAATCAGCCCCAGCATTTT	CASRLQVTSNQPQHF
-	-	TRBV27	TRBJ1-1	TGTGCCAGCAGTTTACGGGGGGGGTCAGGGGTTGAAGCTTTCTTT	CASSLRGGSGVEAFF
-	-	TRBV5-6	TRBJ2-6	TGTGCCAGCAGCTTGTTTGGGCAGGGTCACGCTGGGGCCAACGTCCTGACTTTC	CASSLFGQGHAGANVLTF
once	-	TRBV11-2	TRBJ2-5	TGTGCCAGCAGCTTAGGGCAATTGGTGGAGACCCAGTACTTC	CASSLGQLVETQYF
-	TRBD1	TRBV5-4	TRBJ1-2	TGTGCCAGCAGCTCGGCCGGGACAGCCTATGGCTACACCTTC	CASSSAGTAYGYTF
-	-	TRBV6-5	TRBJ2-7	TGTGCCAGCAAAGGGGCAGGCCCCTACGAGCAGTACTTC	CASKGAGPYEQYF
-	-	TRBV23-1	TRBJ1-1	TGCGCCAGCAGTCAATGGGCCGCGACTGAAGCTTTCTTT	CASSQWAATEAFF
-	-	TRBV5-1	TRBJ1-4	TGCGCCAGCAGCGTTACCAGGGCCACTAATGAAAAACTGTTTTTT	CASSVTRATNEKLFF
-	-	TRBV27	TRBJ1-3	TGTGCCAGCAGTCCCAGGGGCCTAAGCTCTGGAAACACCATATATTTT	CASSPRGLSSGNTIYF
-	-	TRBV6-1	TRBJ1-5	TGTGCCAGCAGTGAAGGTGGAGACAGAAATCAGCCCCAGCATTTT	CASSEGGDRNQPQHF
-	-	TRBV3-1/TRBV3-2	TRBJ2-7	TGTGCCAGCAGCCAGGGGACACCGAACAGCTACGAGCAGTACTTC	CASSQGTPNSYEQYF
-	TRBD1	TRBV12-3/TRBV12-4	TRBJ1-1	TGTGCCAGCAGCATTAGGGGGCGGATGACAGCTTTCTTT	CASSIRGRMTAFF
-	-	TRBV7-8	TRBJ1-6	TGTGCCAGCAGCTTAGCGGCCAGGAACTATAATTCACCCCTCCACTTT	CASSLAARNYNSPLHF
-	-	TRBV7-9	TRBJ1-3	TGTGCCAGCAGCAAGGGGTCCGGGGGAAACACCATATATTTT	CASSKGSGGNTIYF
-	-	TRBV5-1	TRBJ2-4	TGCGCCAGCAGCCTCTCGGACTTCCCGGGGGTCAACATTCAGTACTTC	CASSLSDFPGVNIQYF
-	TRBD1	TRBV30	TRBJ1-2	TGTATCACTGGGACAGGGAATCCCAGGAACTATGGCTACACCTTC	CITGTGNPRNYGYTF
-	-	TRBV7-9	TRBJ1-1	TGTGCCAGCAGCCCGGGGGGCCTGAACACTGAAGCTTTCTTT	CASSPGGLNTEAFF
-	-	TRBV5-4	TRBJ1-1	TGTGCCAGCAGCCAACGACGGCAGGGAGGGGACACTGAAGCTTTCTTT	CASSQRRQGGDTEAFF
-	-	TRBV27	TRBJ1-1	TGTGCCAGCAGTTTAGGGCGGGCGAACACTGAAGCTTTCTTT	CASSLGRANTEAFF
-	-	TRBV7-7	TRBJ2-2	TGTGCCAGCAGCTCCAGGGGAAGTGACACCGGGGAGCTGTTTTTT	CASSSRGSDTGELFF
-	TRBD1	TRBV5-4	TRBJ2-7	TGTGCCAGCGGCCGGGACAGGGACTACGAGCAGTACTTC	CASGRDRDYEQYF
-	-	TRBV19	TRBJ1-5	TGTGCCAGTAGTCCGCCCCCAAGGAGAGAAATACATTTT	CASSPPPRREIHF
-	TRBD1	TRBV28	TRBJ1-2	TGTGCCAGCAGTTTAACCGCCCCGGGACAGGGGAAAGGCTACACCTTC	CASSLTAPGQGKGYTF
-	TRBD1	TRBV18	TRBJ1-6	TGTGCCAGCTCACAGGACAGGGCTAATTCACCCCTCCACTTT	CASSQDRANSPLHF
-	-	TRBV29-1	TRBJ1-2	TGCAGCGTTGAAGGGGGCGGACGGAACTATGGCTACACCTTC	CSVEGGGRNYGYTF